The sequence of this T cell receptor (beta chain) was determined in a study of identical twins. Study observations and caveats: Conclusions rested on cross-sectional statistics rather than following the same donors.

As concerns this clonotype: Its specificity is not known.

Every one of the donors was a healthy Caucasian. Germline CDR1 is MGHRA and CDR2 is YSYEKL. The CDR3 is made up of 20 amino acids. The ends were cut back, 1 base at V and 1 base at J, with 23 bases in the middle. cDNA carried unique molecular identifiers, and a universal primer site was added by template switching. TCRdb reanalysed the 5' RACE reads using MiXCR and keeps one entry per CDR3 protein. This table holds 1.5 million to 2 million distinct CDR3 sequences, under 35% found once. The rearrangement joins TRBV4-1 to TRBJ2-1, with D perhaps matching TRBD2 (6 bases). This TCR derives from a newborn girl in good health. The source material was cord blood. CDR3 loop: CASSQGRGLGVAESYNEQFF. DNA of the CDR3: TGCGCCAGCAGCCAAGGAAGGGGTTTGGGGGTAGCGGAATCCTACAATGAGCAGTTCTTC.